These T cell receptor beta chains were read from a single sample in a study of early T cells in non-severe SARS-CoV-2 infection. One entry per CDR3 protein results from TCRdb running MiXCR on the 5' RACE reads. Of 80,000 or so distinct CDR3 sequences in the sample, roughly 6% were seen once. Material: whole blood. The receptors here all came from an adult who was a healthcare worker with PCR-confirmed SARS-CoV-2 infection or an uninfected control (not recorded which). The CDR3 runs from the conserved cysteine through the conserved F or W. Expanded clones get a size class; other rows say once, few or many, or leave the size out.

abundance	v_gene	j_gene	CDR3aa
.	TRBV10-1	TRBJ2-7	CASSVPGTAYEQYF
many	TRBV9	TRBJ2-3	CASSVVGEITDTQYF
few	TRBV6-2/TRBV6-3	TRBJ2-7	CASSFPLAGRVYEQYF
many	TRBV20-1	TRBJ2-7	CSALAGGSSSYEQYF
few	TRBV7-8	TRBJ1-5	CASSNTGTALLPQHF
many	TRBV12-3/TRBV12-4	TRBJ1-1	CASSSRDWGTEAFF
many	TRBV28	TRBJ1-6	CASSRERSPLHF
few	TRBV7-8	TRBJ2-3	CASSLRRWIRDTQYF
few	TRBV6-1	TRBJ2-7	CASSEAGGDYEQYF
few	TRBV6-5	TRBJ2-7	CASSYSEPAFLSEQYF
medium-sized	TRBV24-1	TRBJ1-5	CATSTPDRGDNQPQHF
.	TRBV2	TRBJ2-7	CASSKTGYEQYF
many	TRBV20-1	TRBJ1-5	CSARFSGYSNQPQHF